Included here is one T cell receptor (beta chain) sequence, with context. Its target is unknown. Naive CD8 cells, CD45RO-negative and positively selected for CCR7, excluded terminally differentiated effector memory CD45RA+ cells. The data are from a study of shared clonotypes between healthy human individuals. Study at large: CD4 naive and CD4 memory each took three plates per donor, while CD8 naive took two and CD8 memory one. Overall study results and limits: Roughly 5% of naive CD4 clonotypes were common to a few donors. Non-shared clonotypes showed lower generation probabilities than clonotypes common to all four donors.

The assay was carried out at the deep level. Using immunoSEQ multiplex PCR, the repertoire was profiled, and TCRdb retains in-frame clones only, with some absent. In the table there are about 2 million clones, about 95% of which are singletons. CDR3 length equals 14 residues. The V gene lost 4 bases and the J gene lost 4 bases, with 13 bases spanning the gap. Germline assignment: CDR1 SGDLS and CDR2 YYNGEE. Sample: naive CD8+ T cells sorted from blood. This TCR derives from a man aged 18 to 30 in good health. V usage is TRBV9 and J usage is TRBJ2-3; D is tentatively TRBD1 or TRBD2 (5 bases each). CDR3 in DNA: TGTGCCAGCAGCCTTCTTGGGACGGCAGATACGCAGTATTTT. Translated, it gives CASSLLGTADTQYF.